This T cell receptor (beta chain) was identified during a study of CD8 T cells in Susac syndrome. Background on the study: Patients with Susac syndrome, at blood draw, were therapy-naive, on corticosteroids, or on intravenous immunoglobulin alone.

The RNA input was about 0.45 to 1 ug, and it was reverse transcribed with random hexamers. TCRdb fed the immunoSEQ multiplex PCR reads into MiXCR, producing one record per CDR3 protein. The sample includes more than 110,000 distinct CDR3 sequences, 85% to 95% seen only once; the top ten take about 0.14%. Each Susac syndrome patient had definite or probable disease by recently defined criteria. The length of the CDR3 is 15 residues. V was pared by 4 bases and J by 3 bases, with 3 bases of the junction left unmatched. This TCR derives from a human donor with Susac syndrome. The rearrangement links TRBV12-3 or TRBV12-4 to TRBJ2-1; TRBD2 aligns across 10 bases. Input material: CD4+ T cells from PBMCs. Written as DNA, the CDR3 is TGTGCCAGCAGTTCCAAGCGGGGGGGCTACAATGAGCAGTTCTTC. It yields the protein CASSSKRGGYNEQFF.